What follows are 21 T cell receptor beta chains derived from one specimen sequenced in a study of T-cell memory formation after mild COVID-19. TCRdb processed the 5' RACE reads anew with MiXCR; each CDR3 protein has one entry. Altogether about 130,000 distinct CDR3 sequences are present, about 16% being singletons, with the ten largest covering approximately 13%. The sequenced sample consisted of PBMCs or a T cell subset sorted from them (not recorded which). The receptors were gathered from an adult woman who had mild COVID-19 (a few samples of this study predate the infection). Cell type and time point are not known.

As for this clonotype: The junction shows a germline mismatch at one end, possibly a read error. The chain joins TRBV7-7 to TRBJ2-5; 10 positions match TRBD2. Germline V gives CDR1 SSHAT, CDR2 FNYEAQ (reference sequence). There are 15 residues in the CDR3. The CDR3 here is CASSVAGGYQETQYF. The CDR3 region has the DNA TGTGCCAGCAGCGTAGCGGGGGGATACCAAGAGACCCAGTACTTC.

The J gene is TRBJ2-7, the V gene TRBV27, with TRBD2 matching 11 bases. CDR3 length: 16 amino acids. The germline CDR1 and CDR2 sequences are MNHEY and SMNVEV (reference sequence). J was trimmed by 5 bases and V by 3 bases; bases with no gene match: 9. In nucleotides, the CDR3 is TGTGCCAGCAGTTTTCTAGCGGGAGGTATCTTCCACGAGCAGTACTTC. It yields the protein CASSFLAGGIFHEQYF.

The rearrangement joins TRBV12-3 or TRBV12-4 to TRBJ2-1; TRBD2 matches 7 bases. CDR3 size: 16 residues. V lost 6 bases and J lost 7; bases outside the gene matches: 15. CDR3 nucleotides: TGTGCCAGCAGCTCCGCGAGGGCTAGCGGTGGAAATGAGCAGTTCTTC. Protein product: CASSSARASGGNEQFF.

This clonotype was recorded many times. The chain joins TRBV3-1 to TRBJ1-5; no clear D gene. This CDR3 is built from 19 residues. Germline V gene data show CDR1 as LGHDT and CDR2 as YNNKEL (reference sequence). Trimming took 1 base from V and 3 from J, leaving 22 bases between them. For the CDR3, the DNA is TGTGCCAGCAGCCAAGGCCTCCTGCGGGTCCGCTCGTACAATCAGCCCCAGCATTTT. It specifies CASSQGLLRVRSYNQPQHF.

This clonotype occurred a few times. The chain carries TRBV18 and TRBJ2-3; tentatively, D is TRBD1 or TRBD2 (6 bases each). The CDR3 contains 17 residues. V was clipped by 5 bases and J by 0 bases, with 18 bases between them. Germline V gene sequence: CDR1 KGHSH, CDR2 LQKENI. CDR3 region: CASSSLLGGSSTDTQYF. DNA of the CDR3: TGTGCCAGCTCATCCCTATTAGGGGGGTCTAGCACAGATACGCAGTATTTT.

V usage is TRBV2 and J usage is TRBJ2-1; the D gene is possibly TRBD2 (5 bases). Trimming shortened V by 1 base and J by 7 bases, and 11 bases separated the two germline ends. The germline CDR1 and CDR2 sequences are SNHLY and FYNNEI. This CDR3 is built from 14 residues. DNA for the CDR3: TGTGCCAGCAGTGAAGGCGGGTTGGGGAATGAGCAGTTCTTC. This sequence encodes CASSEGGLGNEQFF.

V and J are TRBV7-3 and TRBJ2-1, with TRBD2 matching 14 bases. Per the germline V gene, CDR1 is SGHTA and CDR2 is FQGTGA. With V trimmed by 5 bases and J by 1 base, 7 bases remained unmatched. The CDR3 is made up of 18 amino acids. CDR3 in amino acids: CASSRTGTSGGSYNEQFF. Written as DNA, the CDR3 is TGTGCCAGCAGCCGCACCGGGACTAGCGGGGGTTCCTACAATGAGCAGTTCTTC.

A few counts support this clonotype. The V call is TRBV10-3, the J call TRBJ1-2, with 9 bases lining up with TRBD1. This CDR3 region has 14 residues. The germline gives CDR1 ENHRY, CDR2 SYGVKD. V was clipped by 4 bases and J by 4 bases; unmatched bases: 4. CDR3 amino acids: CAISGRDRAYGYTF. CDR3 bases: TGTGCCATCAGTGGAAGGGACAGGGCCTATGGCTACACCTTC.

This clonotype was counted only a few times. The chain uses TRBV5-4 and TRBJ1-1; D not resolved. This CDR3 spans 12 amino acids. Deletions cut 3 bases from V and 7 bases from J, with 10 bases between. Germline V gene data show CDR1 as SGHNT and CDR2 as YYREEE (reference sequence). For the CDR3, the DNA is TGTGCCAGCAGCTCGTTTGGGGTTGAAGCTTTCTTT. Residues: CASSSFGVEAFF. Looking up the rest from reference TRBV5-4 and TRBJ1-1 gives the full variable domain: ETGVTQSPTHLIKTRGQQVTLRCSSQSGHNTVSWYQQALGQGPQFIFQYYREEENGRGNFPPRFSGLQFPNYSSELNVNALELDDSALYLCASSSFGVEAFFGQGTRLTVV.

The table lists this clonotype with a few counts. The rearrangement joins TRBV10-2 to TRBJ2-5; 14 bases fit TRBD2. The CDR3 is 15 residues long. The V gene end was trimmed by 7 bases and the J gene end by 7 bases; junction bases not matched to a gene: 8. Germline values: CDR1 WSHSY, CDR2 SAAADI. The CDR3 is CASTAPGTSGGTQYF. The DNA of the CDR3 is TGCGCCAGCACTGCTCCCGGGACTAGCGGGGGGACCCAGTACTTC.

This rearrangement joins TRBV7-9 to TRBJ2-2, with D unclear. Germline V gene lookup returns CDR1 SEHNR and CDR2 FQNEAQ (reference sequence). The CDR3 has 12 residues. V lost 5 bases to trimming and J lost 5 bases, with 6 bases between them. The CDR3, as DNA: TGTGCCAGCAGCCCCCAGACCGGGGAGCTGTTTTTT. It translates to CASSPQTGELFF.

This clonotype appeared a few times. V usage is TRBV20-1 and J usage is TRBJ1-6; D not certain. The CDR3 sequence is 18 residues long. Germline CDR1 is DFQATT and CDR2 is SNEGSKA (reference sequence). Trimming stripped 3 bases from V and 3 bases from J, with 21 bases between. The CDR3 nucleotides read TGCAGTGCTAGTTCTTCAGAGGAAGTTGGGATCTATAATTCACCCCTCCACTTT. Protein sequence: CSASSSEEVGIYNSPLHF.

Only a few counts were recorded for this clonotype. The chain couples TRBV29-1 to TRBJ1-5; D uncertain. Germline V lookup: CDR1 SQVTM, CDR2 ANQGSEA. Between the trimmed V and J ends, which lost 6 bases and 0 bases, there was a span of 9 bases. CDR3 length: 13 residues. The CDR3 nucleotides read TGCAGCGTGGAGGAGAATAGCAATCAGCCCCAGCATTTT. This sequence encodes CSVEENSNQPQHF.

The CDR3 is CASSPGWGPNQPQHF. In DNA, the CDR3 is TGTGCCAGCAGTCCCGGCTGGGGGCCCAATCAGCCCCAGCATTTT. The chain carries TRBV6-5 and TRBJ1-5, with D tentatively TRBD1 (6 bases). This CDR3 has 15 amino acids. V lost 5 bases, J lost 3 bases, and 14 bases lay in between. The germline CDR1 and CDR2 sequences are MNHEY and SVGAGI.

This clonotype has more than one count but fewer than ten. This chain connects TRBV18 to TRBJ2-5, with 8 bases identical to TRBD2. CDR1 is KGHSH and CDR2 is LQKENI in the germline V gene. J gave up 5 bases and V 5 bases, and 7 bases lay outside the gene matches. The CDR3 is made up of 14 amino acids. The CDR3 nucleotides are TGTGCCAGCTCATCAGCGGGGGCCGGGGAGACCCAGTACTTC. It codes for CASSSAGAGETQYF.

This clonotype has more than one count but fewer than ten. The CDR3 loop is CASSPHPDGRSGRASTDTQYF. The CDR3 nucleotides read TGCGCCAGCAGCCCGCACCCGGACGGTCGGAGCGGGAGAGCTAGCACAGATACGCAGTATTTT. This chain connects TRBV5-1 to TRBJ2-3; 8 bases align to TRBD2. This CDR3 has 21 residues. V gave up 4 bases and J gave up 0 bases; unmatched junction bases: 22. Germline assignment: CDR1 SGHRS and CDR2 YFSETQ.

This chain links TRBV7-9 with TRBJ2-4, with TRBD2 as a possible D gene (5 bases). The CDR3 loop spans 17 amino acids. Germline-derived CDR1 and CDR2 are SEHNR and FQNEAQ (reference sequence). The V gene lost 4 bases and the J gene lost 0 bases, with 16 bases spanning the gap. The CDR3 DNA reads as TGTGCCAGCAGCTCCGAAGGACGGGAACTAGCCAAAAACATTCAGTACTTC. Translation gives CASSSEGRELAKNIQYF.

The V and J genes are TRBV12-3 or TRBV12-4 and TRBJ2-7; 7 bases align to TRBD1. V gave up 4 bases and J gave up 1 base; unmatched junction bases: 7. This CDR3 is 15 amino acids long. The CDR3 reads CASSSEGQLSYEQYF. CDR3 sequence (DNA): TGTGCCAGCAGTTCCGAGGGACAGCTTTCCTACGAGCAGTACTTC.

Of note for this clonotype: A read error may be the cause here, since a much bigger clone is one base away. V gene TRBV3-1 combines with J gene TRBJ2-7; 7 bases fit TRBD2. The CDR3 is made up of 12 amino acids. Germline V gene sequence: CDR1 LGHDT, CDR2 YNNKEL (reference sequence). The CDR3 bases are TGTGCCAGCAGCTCGACTAGCTACGAGCAGTCCTTC. As protein: CASSSTSYEQSF.

CDR3 bases: TGTGCCAGCAGCCAACGGCGTGGGGTCCGAGAGACCCAGTACTTC. Translated: CASSQRRGVRETQYF. This chain uses TRBV14 with TRBJ2-5; D is unclear. The V gene lost 2 bases and the J gene lost 4 bases, with 14 bases spanning the gap. The CDR3 is made up of 15 amino acids. Germline V lookup: CDR1 SGHDN, CDR2 FVKESK.

As DNA, the CDR3 is TGCGCCAGCAGCCCAGGGACAGGGGGCCTACCGGCTTTCTTT. Protein product: CASSPGTGGLPAFF. The chain combines TRBV5-1 with TRBJ1-1; 12 bases agree with TRBD1. Trimming removed 4 bases from V and 11 bases from J; junction bases left unmatched: 9. Germline CDR1 SGHRS, CDR2 YFSETQ. This CDR3 is 14 amino acids long.